The rows below give T cell receptor beta chains drawn from one sample of a study of shared clonotypes between healthy human individuals. Profiling relied on immunoSEQ multiplex PCR, and the TCRdb table lists in-frame clones only, not all of them. The sample has about 1 million clones; about 75% are singletons. Sequenced sample: memory CD4+ T cells sorted from blood. These receptors were taken from a man aged 18 to 29 in good health. Each CDR3 is given with its conserved first and last residue. The order of the fields is J gene, D gene, clone size, V gene, CDR3 protein, CDR3 DNA. The D gene is left open where the match is weak. Clone size is stated in some rows and not others, as once, few, many or a class when expanded.

>TRBJ2-7|TRBD2|.|TRBV6-1
CASNRGGSYEQYF
TGTGCCAGCAATCGGGGGGGTTCGTACGAGCAGTACTTC
>TRBJ1-2|.|.|TRBV6-5
CASSPVQVYGYTF
TGTGCCAGCAGTCCCGTACAGGTTTATGGCTACACCTTC
>TRBJ2-2|TRBD2|.|TRBV5-4
CASSRVAGTNTGELFF
TGTGCCAGCAGCAGAGTAGCGGGCACGAACACCGGGGAGCTGTTTTTT
>TRBJ2-1|.|.|TRBV5-1
CASSRGAGVSYNEQFF
TGCGCCAGCAGCCGCGGCGCCGGCGTCTCCTACAATGAGCAGTTCTTC
>TRBJ1-4|TRBD1|.|TRBV20-1
CSVGTGEKLFF
TGCAGTGTAGGGACAGGCGAAAAACTGTTTTTT
>TRBJ1-6|.|.|TRBV5-5
CASSLTLTGPASPLHF
TGTGCCAGCAGCCTGACGCTGACAGGTCCTGCTTCACCCCTCCACTTT
>TRBJ1-4|.|.|TRBV30
CAWGPRLEKLFF
TGTGCCTGGGGTCCCAGACTTGAAAAACTGTTTTTT
>TRBJ2-7|.|.|TRBV19
CASSIEGYEQYF
TGTGCCAGTAGTATAGAAGGCTACGAGCAGTACTTC
>TRBJ2-7|.|.|TRBV5-1
CASSLDSTSYEQYF
TGCGCCAGCAGCTTGGACAGTACCTCCTACGAGCAGTACTTC
>TRBJ1-5|.|few|TRBV30
CAWQKGPLNQPQHF
TGTGCCTGGCAAAAGGGCCCGCTCAATCAGCCCCAGCATTTT
>TRBJ2-1|TRBD2|.|TRBV5-1
CASSLSGASAGGYEEQFF
TGCGCCAGCAGCTTGAGTGGAGCGTCGGCGGGAGGTTATGAGGAGCAGTTCTTC
>TRBJ2-7|TRBD1|.|TRBV6-6
CASSRGQDYEQYF
TGTGCCAGCAGCCGAGGACAGGACTACGAGCAGTACTTC
>TRBJ1-6|TRBD1|.|TRBV12-5
CASGFPGQGHSPLHF
TGTGCTAGTGGATTCCCGGGACAGGGCCATTCACCCCTCCACTTT